These 8 T cell receptor beta chains originate from one sample sequenced in a study of CD8 T cells in Susac syndrome. RNA totalling about 0.5 to 1 ug underwent reverse transcription with random hexamers. TCRdb called the immunoSEQ multiplex PCR reads again in MiXCR, with one record for every CDR3 protein. Of about 170,000 distinct CDR3 sequences listed, approximately 95% were seen once; the top ten hold approximately 0.12%. The sample consisted of CD4+ T cells from PBMCs. The receptors come from a human donor with Susac syndrome.

This rearrangement joins TRBV29-1 to TRBJ2-7; D is perhaps TRBD1 (6 bases). The germline V and J ends were trimmed by 7 bases and 4 bases, with 17 bases remaining between them. The CDR3 spans 13 residues. From germline, CDR1 is SQVTM and CDR2 ANQGSEA. The CDR3 coding sequence is TGCAGCGCTGGGCTGGGACAAGGTTACGAGCAGTACTTC. Its protein product is CSAGLGQGYEQYF.

The sample holds a few counts of this clonotype. The chain uses TRBV29-1 and TRBJ2-5; D is unresolved. V lost 5 bases and J lost 2, with 9 bases in between. Per germline, CDR1 SQVTM and CDR2 ANQGSEA. This CDR3 has 12 amino acids. The CDR3 sequence: CSVNRVQETQYF. The CDR3 DNA is TGCAGCGTTAATAGGGTACAAGAGACCCAGTACTTC.

V is TRBV20-1 and J is TRBJ1-2, with D unclear. The CDR3 sequence is 13 residues long. Per germline, CDR1 DFQATT and CDR2 SNEGSKA (reference sequence). V was clipped by 5 bases and J by 0 bases, with 10 bases between them. The CDR3 nucleotides read TGCAGTGCTCGGCAGGAAGCTAACTATGGCTACACCTTC. This sequence encodes CSARQEANYGYTF.

The chain carries TRBV6-2 or TRBV6-3 and TRBJ2-7; D is unresolved. CDR1 and CDR2 (germline): MNHEY, SVGEGT. This CDR3 contains 14 residues. V was cut by 2 bases and J by 4 bases, with 12 bases left in between. In DNA, the CDR3 is TGTGCCAGCAGTTACCGTCGGCGCCAGTACGAGCAGTACGTC. It translates to CASSYRRRQYEQYV.

The rearrangement uses TRBV5-1 and TRBJ2-3; 7 bases map to TRBD2. Germline-derived CDR1 and CDR2 are SGHRS and YFSETQ. This CDR3 contains 13 residues. With V trimmed by 5 bases and J by 2 bases, 2 bases remained unmatched. The CDR3 DNA sequence: TGCGCCAGCAGTGGACTAGTCACAGATACGCAGTATTTT. Protein: CASSGLVTDTQYF. Full variable domain (remainder filled in from reference TRBV5-1 and TRBJ2-3): KAGVTQTPRYLIKTRGQQVTLSCSPISGHRSVSWYQQTPGQGLQFLFEYFSETQRNKGNFPGRFSGRQFSNSRSEMNVSTLELGDSALYLCASSGLVTDTQYFGPGTRLTVL.

V usage is TRBV29-1 and J usage is TRBJ1-2, with a weak D call TRBD1 (5 bases). The V gene's germline CDR1 is SQVTM and CDR2 ANQGSEA. The length of the CDR3 is 12 residues. The V end was cut by 5 bases, the J end by 4 bases, with 11 bases between. The CDR3 sequence: CSVRSGSYGYTF. CDR3 bases: TGCAGCGTTCGATCAGGGAGCTATGGCTACACCTTC.

The chain couples TRBV12-3 or TRBV12-4 to TRBJ1-5; 9 nucleotides line up with TRBD1. The CDR3 consists of 15 residues. V lost 5 bases, J lost 6 bases, and 8 bases stayed unmatched. The CDR3 DNA reads TGTGCCAGCAGTGGGGACAGGGCCTCCGGTCAGCCCCAGCATTTT. This gives the protein CASSGDRASGQPQHF.

Only one count was recorded for this clonotype. The chain is built from TRBV4-2 and TRBJ1-5; TRBD1 matches 11 bases. The length of the CDR3 is 15 residues. The junction had 7 bases not matched to a gene; V was cut back by 1 base and J by 11 bases. CDR1 is LGHNA, CDR2 YNFKEQ, per germline. CDR3 nucleotide sequence: TGTGCCAGCAGCCAAGGGACAGGGGGCTTATATGCCCAGCATTTT. Amino acid sequence: CASSQGTGGLYAQHF.